This T cell receptor beta chain was observed in a study of CD8 T cells in Susac syndrome. The CDR3 length is 13 residues. CDR1 MNHEY and CDR2 SVGAGI come from the germline V gene. V lost 0 bases and J 8 bases, leaving 8 bases between the germline ends. An input of 0.5 to 1 ug of RNA was subjected to reverse transcription using random hexamers. TCRdb used MiXCR to reprocess the immunoSEQ multiplex PCR reads, holding one entry per CDR3 protein. The data show fewer than 80,000 distinct CDR3 sequences, more than 85% seen once. Specimen: CD8+ T cells from PBMCs. V is TRBV6-5 and J is TRBJ2-1; D uncertain. The receptor's source is a human donor in good health. The CDR3 nucleotides are TGTGCCAGCAGTTACTCCTCGTTGGATGAGCAGTTCTTC. Protein product: CASSYSSLDEQFF.